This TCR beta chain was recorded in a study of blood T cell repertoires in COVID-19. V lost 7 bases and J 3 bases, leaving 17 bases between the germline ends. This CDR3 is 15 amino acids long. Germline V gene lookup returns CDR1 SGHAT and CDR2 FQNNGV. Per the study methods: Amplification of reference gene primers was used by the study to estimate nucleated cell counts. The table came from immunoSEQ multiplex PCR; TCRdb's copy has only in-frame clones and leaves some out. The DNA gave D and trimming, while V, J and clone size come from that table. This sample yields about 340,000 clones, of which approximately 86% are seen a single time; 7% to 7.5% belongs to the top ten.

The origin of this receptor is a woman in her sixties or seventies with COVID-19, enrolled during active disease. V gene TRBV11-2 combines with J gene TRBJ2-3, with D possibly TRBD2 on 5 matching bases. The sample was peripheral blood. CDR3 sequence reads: CASNLAGVRTDTQYF. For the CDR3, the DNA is TGTGCCAGCAACCTAGCCGGGGTCCGGACAGATACGCAGTATTTT.